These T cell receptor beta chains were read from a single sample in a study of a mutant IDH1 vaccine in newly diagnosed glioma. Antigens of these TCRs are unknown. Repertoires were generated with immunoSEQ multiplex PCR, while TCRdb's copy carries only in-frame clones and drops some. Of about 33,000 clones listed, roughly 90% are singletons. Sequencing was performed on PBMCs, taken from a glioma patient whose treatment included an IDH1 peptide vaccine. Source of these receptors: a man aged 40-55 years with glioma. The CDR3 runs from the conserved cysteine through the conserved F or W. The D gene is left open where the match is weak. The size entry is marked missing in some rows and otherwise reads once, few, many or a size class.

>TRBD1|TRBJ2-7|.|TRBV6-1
TGTGCCAGCAGTGAAGACAGGGGATCCTCCTACGAGCAGTACTTC
CASSEDRGSSYEQYF
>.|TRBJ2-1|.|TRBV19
TGTGCCAGTAGTCCGGACCCCTTCTCCTACAATGAGCAGTTCTTC
CASSPDPFSYNEQFF
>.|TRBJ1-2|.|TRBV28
TGTGCCAGCAGCCTCCCCCCAGGATCTTCGTATGGCTACACCTTC
CASSLPPGSSYGYTF
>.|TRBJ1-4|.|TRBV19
TGTGCCAGTAGTATGAAGACAGGAGCCGCAACTAATGAAAAACTGTTTTTT
CASSMKTGAATNEKLFF
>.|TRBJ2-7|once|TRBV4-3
TGCGCCAGCAGCCAAGATCTAGAATACCCTCCCTACGAGCAGTACTTC
CASSQDLEYPPYEQYF
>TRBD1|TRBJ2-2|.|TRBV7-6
TGTGCCAGCAGCCGGGACAGTTACACCGGGGAGCTGTTTTTT
CASSRDSYTGELFF
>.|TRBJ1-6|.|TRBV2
TGTGCCAGCAGTGTTACTCGCCAAAATTCACCCCTCCACTTT
CASSVTRQNSPLHF
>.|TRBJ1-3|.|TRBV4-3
TGCGCCAGCAGCCAATCACACAGTAGAGCCTCTGGAAACACCATATATTTT
CASSQSHSRASGNTIYF
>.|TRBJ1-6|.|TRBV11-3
TGTGCCAGCAGCTTAAGGCCCACTGGGTCACCCCTCCACTTT
CASSLRPTGSPLHF
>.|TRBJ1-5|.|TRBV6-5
TGTGCCAGCAAGAGGGGGGATCAGCCCCAGCATTTT
CASKRGDQPQHF
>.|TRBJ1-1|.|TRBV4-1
TGCGCCAGCAGCCAGGAACGAGGTATGAACACTGAAGCTTTCTTT
CASSQERGMNTEAFF
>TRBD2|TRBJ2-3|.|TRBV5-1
TGCGCCAGTTCGGGGGGTTTAAAGGCAGATACGCAGTATTTT
CASSGGLKADTQYF
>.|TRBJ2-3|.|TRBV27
TGTGCCATAGCGAGGGCCAGCACAGATACGCAGTATTTT
CAIARASTDTQYF
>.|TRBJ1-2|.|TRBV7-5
TGTGTCAGAAGCCGCGAAGGGCCTCATGGCTACACCTTC
CVRSREGPHGYTF
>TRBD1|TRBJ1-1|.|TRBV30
TGTGCCTGGAGTCCCACAGGGGACACTGAAGCTTTCTTT
CAWSPTGDTEAFF